The subject of this entry is one T cell receptor beta chain. These data are taken from a study of blood T cell repertoires in COVID-19. Study information: The cDNA or gDNA used as material had been derived from T cells, B-cell-depleted T cells, or PBMCs.

Produced via immunoSEQ multiplex PCR; TCRdb's table is partial and in-frame only. The sample contains around 160,000 clones, over 80% of which appear only once. This receptor was obtained from a man older than 75 with acute or convalescent COVID-19. The sequencing input was peripheral blood.

CDR3 nucleotide sequence: TGCGCCAGCAGCTTGGATGGCGCCGGGAATTCACCCCTCCACTTT. It encodes CASSLDGAGNSPLHF. The chain uses TRBV5-1 and TRBJ1-6; D is undetermined. Trimming removed 0 bases from V and 7 bases from J, with 11 bases in between. Germline V gene lookup returns CDR1 SGHRS and CDR2 YFSETQ. The CDR3 loop spans 15 amino acids.